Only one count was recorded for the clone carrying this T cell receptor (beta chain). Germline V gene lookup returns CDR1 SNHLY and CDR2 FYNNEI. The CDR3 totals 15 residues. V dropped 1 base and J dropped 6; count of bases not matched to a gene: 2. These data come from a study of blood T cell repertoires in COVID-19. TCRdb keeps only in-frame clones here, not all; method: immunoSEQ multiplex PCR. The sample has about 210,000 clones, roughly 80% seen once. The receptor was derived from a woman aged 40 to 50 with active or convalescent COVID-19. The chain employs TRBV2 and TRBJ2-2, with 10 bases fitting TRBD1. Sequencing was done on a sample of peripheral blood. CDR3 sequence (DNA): TGTGCCAGCAGTGAAGAGACAGGGGGCCCCGGGGAGCTGTTTTTT. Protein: CASSEETGGPGELFF.